This T cell receptor (beta chain) was captured in a study of blood T cell repertoires in COVID-19. Study overall: Sites across the United States, Italy and Spain contributed samples from acute and convalescent COVID-19. PBMCs, B-cell-depleted T cells, or T cells provided the cDNA or gDNA that made up the material.

Authors' methods: Using reference gene primer amplification, nucleated cell counts were estimated. Only in-frame clones appear in the TCRdb table, and some are missing; sequencing was by immunoSEQ multiplex PCR. That table is the source of V, J and clone size, and D and trimming were worked out from the DNA. Among 50,000 or so clones, around 90% were seen once, and the ten largest hold around 3.7%. V was trimmed by 0 bases and J by 4 bases, leaving 19 bases between them. CDR3 size: 17 residues. Germline CDR1 SGDLS, CDR2 YYNGEE. The source is a human donor in a cohort sampled during active COVID-19. Specimen: peripheral blood. The chain links TRBV9 to TRBJ1-2; TRBD1 is a possible D gene (6 bases). The CDR3 coding sequence is TGTGCCAGCAGCGTAGATTTAGGTCAGGGGATGGGCTATGGCTACACCTTC. Its protein product is CASSVDLGQGMGYGYTF.